The rows below give T cell receptor beta chains drawn from one sample of a study of blood T cell repertoires in COVID-19. The table came from immunoSEQ multiplex PCR; TCRdb's copy has only in-frame clones and leaves some out. The data contain approximately 70,000 clones, roughly 80% of them seen just once; the ten biggest clones take up roughly a tenth. Specimen: peripheral blood. Receptors originate from a woman aged 45-65 years with acute or convalescent COVID-19. Each CDR3 is given with its conserved first and last residue. D genes are given only for firm matches. Where a row states a size, it is once, few, many or the class of an expanded clone; other rows omit it.

j_call clone_size v_call d_call cdr3_aa cdr3_nt
TRBJ1-4 NA TRBV9 NA CASTRGATNEKLFF TGTGCCAGCACCCGGGGTGCAACTAATGAAAAACTGTTTTTT
TRBJ2-5 once TRBV5-5 NA CASSTTKEETQYF TGTGCCAGCAGCACGACAAAAGAGGAGACCCAGTACTTC
TRBJ1-2 NA TRBV28 NA CASSSGVYGYTF TGTGCCAGCTCCTCCGGAGTCTATGGCTACACCTTC
TRBJ1-6 NA TRBV27 NA CASSLLPGVPPLHF TGTGCCAGCAGTTTATTGCCCGGGGTCCCACCCCTCCACTTT
TRBJ2-3 few TRBV5-4 NA CASSLGRTTSTDTQYF TGTGCCAGCAGCTTGGGGCGTACGACTAGCACAGATACGCAGTATTTT
TRBJ1-2 NA TRBV10-3 TRBD1 CAISGGTGFGYTF TGTGCCATCAGTGGTGGGACAGGGTTTGGCTACACCTTC
TRBJ2-5 NA TRBV12-3/TRBV12-4 TRBD1 CASRKTGQETQYF TGTGCCAGCAGAAAGACAGGGCAAGAGACCCAGTACTTC
TRBJ2-5 NA TRBV2 NA CASRESTPQETQYF TGTGCCAGCAGGGAGTCCACCCCGCAAGAGACCCAGTACTTC
TRBJ1-6 NA TRBV3-1/TRBV3-2 TRBD1 CASSPGQDPSPLHF TGTGCCAGCAGCCCGGGACAGGATCCTTCACCCCTCCACTTT
TRBJ1-6 NA TRBV5-8 TRBD1 CASSINVGTGVDSPLHF TGTGCCAGCAGCATCAATGTGGGGACAGGGGTTGATTCACCCCTCCACTTT